This TCR beta chain is from a study of CD8+CD57+ T cells in acquired aplastic anemia. Study in general: Sorted CD4+ and CD8+ cells gave a mean 3.2 ug DNA, range 0.2 to 27.4 ug.

Study-wide results and limits: Patients had around 30 CD8+ CDR3 sequences in common with controls (the shared set).

An expansion of CD8+CD57+ cells by flow cytometry had been shown in patients chosen for sequencing. The use of genomic DNA as template underpinned the TCR beta VDJ and CDR3 profiling. TCRdb fed the reads into MiXCR, producing one record per CDR3 protein. The table lists around 170,000 distinct CDR3 sequences, more than 45% of them singletons. To note about this clonotype: Its specificity is not known. A junction end diverges from the germline sequence, so it may reflect a read error.

From germline, CDR1 is LNHDA and CDR2 SQIVND (reference sequence). CDR3 length: 15 amino acids. Sequenced: sorted CD4+, CD8+, or CD8+CD57+ T cells (not recorded which) from PBMCs. The rearrangement links TRBV19 to TRBJ1-5; D remains ambiguous. The origin of this receptor is a human donor with aplastic anemia. As DNA, the CDR3 is TGTGCCAGTAGTATAACCCCATATAGCAGTCAGCCCCAGCATTTT. This encodes CASSITPYSSQPQHF.